These 23 T cell receptor beta chains originate from one sample sequenced in a study of blood T cell repertoires in COVID-19. The table came from immunoSEQ multiplex PCR; TCRdb's copy has only in-frame clones and leaves some out. The sample holds some 120,000 clones, about 90% seen once. The sequenced sample consisted of peripheral blood. The receptors were gathered from a woman aged 55-70 years with acute or convalescent COVID-19.

The chain uses TRBV5-8 and TRBJ1-1, with D unclear. The CDR3 length is 16 residues. Germline V lookup: CDR1 SGHTS, CDR2 YDEGEE. The V end lost 2 bases, the J end lost 6 bases, and 20 bases lay between the germline ends. The CDR3 DNA is TGTGCCAGCAGCTTAAATGCGGGTAATATGGTCTCTGAAGCTTTCTTT. It codes for CASSLNAGNMVSEAFF.

The chain recombines TRBV7-3 with TRBJ1-1; D is ambiguous. Trimming left V 0 bases short and J 5 bases short, with 7 bases between. The CDR3 contains 13 residues. Germline-derived CDR1 and CDR2 are SGHTA and FQGTGA. DNA of the CDR3: TGTGCCAGCAGCTTAACGAGAGGGACTGAAGCTTTCTTT. Translated: CASSLTRGTEAFF.

This chain uses TRBV6-4 with TRBJ2-2, with 11 bases aligning to TRBD1. Germline loops: CDR1 MRHNA, CDR2 SNTAGT. Trimming took 6 bases from V and 4 from J; bases not matched to a gene: 7. The CDR3 loop spans 16 amino acids. The CDR3 DNA sequence: TGTGCCAGCAGCCTCGGACAGGGGGCTTTCACCGGGGAGCTGTTTTTT. It encodes CASSLGQGAFTGELFF.

This rearrangement joins TRBV28 to TRBJ1-5, with D perhaps matching TRBD1 (5 bases). Germline V gene data show CDR1 as MDHEN and CDR2 as SYDVKM. Trimming removed 1 base at V and 7 bases at J, with 14 bases between. The CDR3 sequence is 15 residues long. The CDR3 DNA follows: TGTGCCAGCAGTTTATATAGGACGGGGGACCAGCCCCAGCATTTT. This sequence encodes CASSLYRTGDQPQHF.

With respect to this clone: Germline is not matched at one junction end, which may reflect a read error. The identical CDR3 is also encoded by other nucleotide sequences in the sample. The J gene is TRBJ1-6, the V gene TRBV7-3; D unclear. Germline CDR1 and CDR2: SGHTA and FQGTGA. The length of the CDR3 is 15 residues. This CDR3 reads CASSLTGRLGSPLHF. CDR3 DNA sequence: TGTGCCAGCAGCTTAACGGGGAGGTTGGGTTCACCCCTCCATTTT.

The chain carries TRBV19 and TRBJ1-2; D remains unclear. Trimming took 1 base from V and 7 from J, leaving 10 bases between them. This CDR3 region has 13 residues. Germline lookup yields CDR1 LNHDA and CDR2 SQIVND (reference sequence). As DNA, the CDR3 is TGTGCCAGTAGTATAGGGGCACGACGTGGCTACACCTTC. Amino acids: CASSIGARRGYTF. Looking up the rest from reference TRBV19 and TRBJ1-2 gives the full variable domain: DGGITQSPKYLFRKEGQNVTLSCEQNLNHDAMYWYRQDPGQGLRLIYYSQIVNDFQKGDIAEGYSVSREKKESFPLTVTSAQKNPTAFYLCASSIGARRGYTFGSGTRLTVV.

This chain joins TRBV5-5 and TRBJ2-3; 7 bases align to TRBD2. V dropped 3 bases and J dropped 4; count of bases not matched to a gene: 8. The CDR3 has 15 residues. Germline CDR1 and CDR2: SGHKS and YYEKEE (reference sequence). The CDR3 spells CASSSLRGGSDTQYF. As DNA, the CDR3 is TGTGCCAGCAGCTCCCTGAGGGGAGGGTCAGATACGCAGTATTTT.

V is TRBV6-5 and J is TRBJ2-7; D is unclear. V gave up 7 bases and J gave up 1 base, with 14 bases separating them. The CDR3 is made up of 14 amino acids. CDR1 and CDR2 (germline): MNHEY, SVGAGI. The CDR3 nucleotides read TGTGCCAGCAAGACGAGGCCGCAGTCCTACGAGCAGTACGTC. It codes for CASKTRPQSYEQYV.

For this clone: This sample includes further DNA sequences coding for the same CDR3. The V gene is TRBV19, the J gene TRBJ2-5, with D perhaps matching TRBD1 (6 bases). The germline V and J ends were trimmed by 9 bases and 1 base, with 15 bases remaining between them. The CDR3 has 14 residues. Looked up from germline, CDR1 is LNHDA and CDR2 is SQIVND (reference sequence). The CDR3 sequence is CASSSRQAQETQYF. The CDR3 coding sequence is TGTGCCAGCAGTTCGAGACAGGCCCAAGAGACCCAGTACTTC. Variable domain in full (rest from reference TRBV19 and TRBJ2-5): DGGITQSPKYLFRKEGQNVTLSCEQNLNHDAMYWYRQDPGQGLRLIYYSQIVNDFQKGDIAEGYSVSREKKESFPLTVTSAQKNPTAFYLCASSSRQAQETQYFGPGTRLLVL.

This chain joins TRBV7-9 and TRBJ1-2; 9 bases fit TRBD1. V shed 10 bases and J 7 bases; nucleotides not matched to a gene: 10. Germline values: CDR1 SEHNR, CDR2 FQNEAQ (reference sequence). This CDR3 is 13 amino acids long. CDR3 protein: CATPGTGYRGYTF. The CDR3 coding sequence is TGTGCCACCCCCGGGACAGGGTATCGTGGCTACACCTTC.

CDR3 nucleotides: TGTGCCAGCAGCTTAGGGGTGGGCCAGCCCCAGCATTTT. Translating gives CASSLGVGQPQHF. The V and J genes are TRBV7-6 and TRBJ1-5; unclear D gene. The germline V gene has CDR1 SGHVS and CDR2 FNYEAQ. This CDR3 is built from 13 residues. Trimming removed 1 base from V and 7 bases from J, with 8 bases in between.

For the CDR3, the DNA is TGTGCCAGCTCACCAAGGACTAGCGGGAGTAAAGGGGAGCTGTTTTTT. Encoded protein: CASSPRTSGSKGELFF. The rearrangement links TRBV18 to TRBJ2-2, with TRBD2 matching over 13 bases. This CDR3 contains 16 residues. Germline CDR1 is KGHSH and CDR2 is LQKENI. J gave up 8 bases and V 2 bases, and 5 bases lay outside the gene matches.

The chain links TRBV24-1 to TRBJ1-2; D gene unclear. Trimming stripped 3 bases from V and 4 bases from J, with 11 bases between. In germline, CDR1 is KGHDR, CDR2 SFDVKD. The length of the CDR3 is 14 residues. The CDR3 spells CATSDGLPGYGYTF. CDR3 nucleotide sequence: TGTGCCACCAGTGATGGACTTCCTGGCTATGGCTACACCTTC.

This chain links TRBV7-9 with TRBJ1-1; TRBD1 is a possible D gene (6 bases). This CDR3 has 18 amino acids. Trimming pared 4 bases from V and 1 base from J, leaving 22 bases between. Germline V gives CDR1 SEHNR, CDR2 FQNEAQ (reference sequence). The CDR3 protein is CASSSRRGNRVRNTEAFF. The CDR3 DNA reads TGTGCCAGCAGCTCTCGAAGGGGGAATAGGGTAAGGAACACTGAAGCTTTCTTT.

V is TRBV25-1 and J is TRBJ1-2, with a weak D call TRBD1 (6 bases). V was pared by 7 bases and J by 4 bases, with 16 bases between. The V gene's germline CDR1 is MGHDK and CDR2 SYGVNS. The CDR3 runs to 14 residues. In DNA form, the CDR3 reads TGTGCCAGCATACCTCCCGGACAGATCTATGGCTACACCTTC. It encodes CASIPPGQIYGYTF.

The genes are TRBV19 and TRBJ1-1; D uncertain. Germline CDR1 is LNHDA and CDR2 is SQIVND (reference sequence). Between the trimmed V and J ends, which lost 1 base and 1 base, there was a span of 4 bases. The CDR3 runs to 13 residues. The CDR3 spells CASSIAQNTEAFF. The CDR3 region has the DNA TGTGCCAGTAGTATAGCCCAGAACACTGAAGCTTTCTTT.

This clone has only a few counts. The CDR3 coding sequence is TGTGCCAGCAGGAAGGGGGTTGGTAATGGCTACACCTTC. Its protein is CASRKGVGNGYTF. This rearrangement joins TRBV6-5 to TRBJ1-2; weak D call: TRBD1 (6 bases). Germline V CDR1 and CDR2: MNHEY, SVGAGI. The V end lost 6 bases, the J end lost 6 bases, and 14 bases lay between the germline ends. The CDR3 sequence is 13 residues long.

The genes are TRBV13 and TRBJ1-1; maybe TRBD1 (5 bases). The CDR3 has 14 residues. Germline CDR1 and CDR2: PRHDT and FYEKMQ (reference sequence). Trimming stripped 4 bases from V and 7 bases from J, with 16 bases between. In DNA, the CDR3 is TGTGCCAGCAGCTATCCCCAGCGGGGGAATGAAGCTTTCTTT. It is translated as CASSYPQRGNEAFF.

The gene calls are TRBV4-2 and TRBJ1-1, with TRBD1 matching over 7 bases. V dropped 3 bases and J dropped 4; count of bases not matched to a gene: 8. Germline lookup yields CDR1 LGHNA and CDR2 YNFKEQ. This CDR3 has 15 amino acids. The CDR3 protein is CASSHDTGVSTEAFF. In DNA, the CDR3 is TGTGCCAGCAGCCATGATACAGGGGTTAGCACTGAAGCTTTCTTT.

This chain links TRBV6-1 with TRBJ2-2; 7 nucleotides align to TRBD2. Germline trimming cut 2 bases from V and 4 bases from J; bases unmatched to any gene: 4. The CDR3 consists of 15 residues. Germline lookup yields CDR1 MNHNS and CDR2 SASEGT. CDR3 residues: CASSERASGTGELFF. CDR3 nucleotides: TGTGCCAGCAGTGAAAGGGCTAGCGGCACCGGGGAGCTGTTTTTT.

The chain uses TRBV28 and TRBJ1-2, with 7 bases identical to TRBD1. The CDR3 runs 13 residues. V lost 8 bases, J lost 4 bases, and 7 bases stayed unmatched. Germline V gene sequence: CDR1 MDHEN, CDR2 SYDVKM. CDR3 in DNA: TGTGCCAGCCATTCCGGGACAGCCTATGGCTACACCTTC. Translated, it gives CASHSGTAYGYTF.

V gene TRBV7-7 combines with J gene TRBJ2-7; TRBD2 is a possible D gene (6 bases). The CDR3 length is 11 residues. CDR1 SSHAT and CDR2 FNYEAQ come from the germline V gene (reference sequence). CDR3 DNA sequence: TGTGCTACCATGGGACTCTACGAGCAGTACGTC. This gives the protein CATMGLYEQYV.

CDR3 protein: CAWSRGSNYGYTF. The DNA for the CDR3 is TGTGCCTGGAGTCGGGGATCTAACTATGGCTACACCTTC. The chain has TRBV30 and TRBJ1-2, with D hard to call. Looked up from germline, CDR1 is GTSNPN and CDR2 is SVGIG (reference sequence). This CDR3 has 13 amino acids. The ends were cut back, 2 bases at V and 0 bases at J, with 7 bases in the middle.